The next 10 T cell receptor beta chains were all read from a single sample in a study of blood T cell repertoires in COVID-19 (dated by TCRdb to the early 2020s). The library was produced with the immunoSEQ multiplex PCR assay. Drawn from immuneACCESS, this table holds only the in-frame rearrangements with V and J called that TCRdb kept. Clones are partly lost; checked studies trace under half to an unresolved V gene and leave the rest unexplained. The sample profile shows about 260,000 clones; roughly 85% of them were found once. The ten largest clones represent 10% to 15% of the sample. Material: peripheral blood. These receptor sequences come from a human donor in a cohort sampled during active COVID-19.

J is TRBJ2-3 and V is TRBV27; tentative D call: TRBD1 (5 bases). Germline V gene lookup returns CDR1 MNHEY and CDR2 SMNVEV (reference sequence). The CDR3 has 12 amino acids. The germline V and J ends were trimmed by 10 bases and 8 bases, with 16 bases remaining between them. For the CDR3, the DNA is TGTGCCACCAACGGGCCCCAGGGTACGCAGTATTTT. Amino acid sequence: CATNGPQGTQYF.

V gene TRBV18 combines with J gene TRBJ2-3; 7 bases line up with TRBD2. The germline V gene has CDR1 KGHSH and CDR2 LQKENI. J lost 0 bases, V lost 3 bases, and 3 bases had no gene match. CDR3 length: 15 residues. The CDR3 region is CASSPASGSTDTQYF. CDR3 DNA: TGTGCCAGCTCACCTGCTAGCGGTAGCACAGATACGCAGTATTTT.

The CDR3 sequence: CASSLELGGNEKLFF. In nucleotides, the CDR3 is TGTGCCAGCAGCTTAGAATTAGGAGGGAATGAAAAACTGTTTTTT. The chain carries TRBV7-2 and TRBJ1-4; no clear D. The CDR3 contains 15 residues. The V end was cut by 1 base, the J end by 5 bases, with 11 bases between. CDR1 and CDR2 (germline): SGHTA, FQGNSA. Drawing the rest from reference TRBV7-2 and TRBJ1-4, the complete variable domain is GAGVSQSPSNKVTEKGKDVELRCDPISGHTALYWYRQSLGQGLEFLIYFQGNSAPDKSGLPSDRFSAERTGGSVSTLTIQRTQQEDSAVYLCASSLELGGNEKLFFGSGTQLSVL.

This chain links TRBV7-6 with TRBJ2-3; D remains unclear. This CDR3 contains 12 residues. V lost 4 bases and J lost 3, with 5 bases in between. CDR1 and CDR2 (germline): SGHVS, FNYEAQ. CDR3 protein: CASSSTTDTQYF. In DNA form, the CDR3 reads TGTGCCAGCAGCTCTACTACAGATACGCAGTATTTT.

V gene TRBV7-2 combines with J gene TRBJ2-3, with 7 bases aligning to TRBD2. Germline V gene data show CDR1 as SGHTA and CDR2 as FQGNSA. The CDR3 is 15 amino acids. Trimming at V came to 3 bases and at J to 3 bases, leaving 6 bases not matched to a gene. In nucleotides, the CDR3 is TGTGCCAGCAGCTTGAGCCTAGCGGATACAGATACGCAGTATTTT. As protein: CASSLSLADTDTQYF.

The chain couples TRBV19 to TRBJ1-1, with 7 positions matching TRBD1. This CDR3 spans 15 amino acids. Germline CDR1 and CDR2: LNHDA and SQIVND (reference sequence). The trim removed 4 bases at V and 5 bases at J, leaving 10 bases unmatched. CDR3 residues: CASSTGYRGGTEAFF. In DNA form, the CDR3 reads TGTGCCAGTAGTACGGGGTACAGGGGTGGGACTGAAGCTTTCTTT.

The chain employs TRBV6-6 and TRBJ2-7, with a possible D match to TRBD2 (6 bases). The CDR3 length is 14 residues. Trimming pared 2 bases from V and 1 base from J, leaving 9 bases between. Germline V gives CDR1 MNHNY, CDR2 SVGAGI (reference sequence). CDR3 nucleotides: TGTGCCAGCAGTTACGAGACTAGTTCCTACGAGCAGTACTTC. This sequence encodes CASSYETSSYEQYF.

CDR3 sequence: CASSEGTSGDTQYF. The DNA for the CDR3 is TGTGCCAGCAGTGAAGGGACTAGTGGAGATACGCAGTATTTT. The chain combines TRBV2 with TRBJ2-3; 7 nucleotides align to TRBD2. V was clipped by 1 base and J by 5 bases; unmatched bases: 3. CDR1 and CDR2 (germline): SNHLY, FYNNEI. This CDR3 is 14 amino acids long.

The V and J genes are TRBV27 and TRBJ2-2; no reliable D call. The germline CDR1 and CDR2 sequences are MNHEY and SMNVEV (reference sequence). Deletions cut 7 bases from V and 1 base from J, with 7 bases between. CDR3 length equals 13 residues. CDR3 nucleotide sequence: TGTGCCAGCAACGGGTTGAACACCGGGGAGCTGTTTTTT. Its translation is CASNGLNTGELFF.

The chain joins TRBV5-1 to TRBJ2-1, with TRBD2 matching 13 bases. The length of the CDR3 is 16 residues. V shed 0 bases and J 9 bases; nucleotides not matched to a gene: 6. Germline values: CDR1 SGHRS, CDR2 YFSETQ. The CDR3 loop reads CASSLGTSGSVREQFF. CDR3 in DNA: TGCGCCAGCAGCTTGGGGACTAGCGGGAGCGTCCGTGAGCAGTTCTTC.